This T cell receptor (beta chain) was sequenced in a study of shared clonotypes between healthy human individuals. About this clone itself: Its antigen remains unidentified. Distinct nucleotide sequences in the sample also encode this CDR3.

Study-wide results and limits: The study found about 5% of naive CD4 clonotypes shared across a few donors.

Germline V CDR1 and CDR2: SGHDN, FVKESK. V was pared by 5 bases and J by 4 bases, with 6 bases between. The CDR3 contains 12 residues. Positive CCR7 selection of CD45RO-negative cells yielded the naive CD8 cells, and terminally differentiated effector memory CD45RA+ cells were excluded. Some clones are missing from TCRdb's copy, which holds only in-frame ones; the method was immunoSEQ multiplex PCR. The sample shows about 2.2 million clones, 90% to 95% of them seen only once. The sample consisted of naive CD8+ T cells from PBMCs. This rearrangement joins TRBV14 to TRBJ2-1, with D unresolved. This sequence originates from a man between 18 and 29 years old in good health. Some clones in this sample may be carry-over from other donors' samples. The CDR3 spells CASSSGYNEQFF. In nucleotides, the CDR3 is TGTGCCAGCAGCTCCGGGTACAATGAGCAGTTCTTC.